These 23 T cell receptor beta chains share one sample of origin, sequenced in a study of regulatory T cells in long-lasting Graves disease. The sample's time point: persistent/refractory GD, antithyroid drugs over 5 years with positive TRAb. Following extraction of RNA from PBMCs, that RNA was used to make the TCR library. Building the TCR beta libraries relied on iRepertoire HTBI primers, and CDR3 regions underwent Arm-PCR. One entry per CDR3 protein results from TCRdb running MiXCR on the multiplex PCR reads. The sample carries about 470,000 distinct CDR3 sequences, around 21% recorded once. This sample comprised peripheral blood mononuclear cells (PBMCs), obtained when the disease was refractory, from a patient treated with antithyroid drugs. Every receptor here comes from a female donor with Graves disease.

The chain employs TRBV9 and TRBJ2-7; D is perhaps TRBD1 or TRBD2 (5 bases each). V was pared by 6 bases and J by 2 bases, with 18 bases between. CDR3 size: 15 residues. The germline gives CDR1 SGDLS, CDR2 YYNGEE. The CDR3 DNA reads TGTGCCAGCACTTTGGGACCAGCGCCTACCTACGAGCAGTACTTC. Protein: CASTLGPAPTYEQYF.

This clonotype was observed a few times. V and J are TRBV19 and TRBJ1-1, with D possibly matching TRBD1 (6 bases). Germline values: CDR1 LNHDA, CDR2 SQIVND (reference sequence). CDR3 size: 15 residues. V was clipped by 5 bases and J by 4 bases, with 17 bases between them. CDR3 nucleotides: TGTGCCAGTAGTCCGGAGTTAAACAGGGTCACTGAAGCTTTCTTT. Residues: CASSPELNRVTEAFF. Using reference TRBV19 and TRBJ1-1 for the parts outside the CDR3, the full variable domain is DGGITQSPKYLFRKEGQNVTLSCEQNLNHDAMYWYRQDPGQGLRLIYYSQIVNDFQKGDIAEGYSVSREKKESFPLTVTSAQKNPTAFYLCASSPELNRVTEAFFGQGTRLTVV.

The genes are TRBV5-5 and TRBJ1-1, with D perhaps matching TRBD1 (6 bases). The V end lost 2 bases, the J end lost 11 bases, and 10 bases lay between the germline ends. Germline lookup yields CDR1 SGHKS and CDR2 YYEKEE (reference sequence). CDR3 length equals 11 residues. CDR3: CASSFQGLAFF. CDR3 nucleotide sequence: TGTGCCAGCAGCTTCCAGGGGCTGGCTTTCTTT.

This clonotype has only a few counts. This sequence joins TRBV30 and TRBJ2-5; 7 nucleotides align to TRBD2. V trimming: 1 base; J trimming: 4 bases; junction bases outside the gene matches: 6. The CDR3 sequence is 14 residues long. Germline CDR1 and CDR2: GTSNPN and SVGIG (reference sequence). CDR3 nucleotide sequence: TGTGCCTGGAGTGAGAGGCGGGAGCTAGAGACCCAGTACTTC. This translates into CAWSERRELETQYF.

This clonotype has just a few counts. DNA of the CDR3: TGTGCCAGCAGCTTAGTCTTACAGCTCGGCGAGCCCCAGCATTTT. It codes for CASSLVLQLGEPQHF. The chain combines TRBV7-2 with TRBJ1-5; unclear D gene. The CDR3 sequence is 15 residues long. With 1 base removed from V and 8 bases from J, the gap between germline ends came to 15 bases. Per germline, CDR1 SGHTA and CDR2 FQGNSA.

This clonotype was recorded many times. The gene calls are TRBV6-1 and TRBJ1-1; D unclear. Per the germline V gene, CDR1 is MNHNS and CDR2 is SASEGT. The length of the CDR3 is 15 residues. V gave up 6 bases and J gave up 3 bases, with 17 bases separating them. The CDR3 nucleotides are TGTGCCAGCAGCCCGACGGTGGGGTTCGACACTGAAGCTTTCTTT. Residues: CASSPTVGFDTEAFF.

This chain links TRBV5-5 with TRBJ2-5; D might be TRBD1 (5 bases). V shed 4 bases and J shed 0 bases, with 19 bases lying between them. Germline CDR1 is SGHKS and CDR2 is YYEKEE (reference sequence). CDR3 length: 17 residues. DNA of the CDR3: TGTGCCAGCAGCCCGAACCACAGGCCCCGGTACCAAGAGACCCAGTACTTC. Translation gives CASSPNHRPRYQETQYF.

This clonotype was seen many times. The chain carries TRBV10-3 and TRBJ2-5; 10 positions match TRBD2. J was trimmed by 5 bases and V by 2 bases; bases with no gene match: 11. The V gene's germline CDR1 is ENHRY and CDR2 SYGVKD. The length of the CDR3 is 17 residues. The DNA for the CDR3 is TGTGCCATCAGTGAGAAGGGGACTAGCGACCCGGGGGAGACCCAGTACTTC. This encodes CAISEKGTSDPGETQYF.

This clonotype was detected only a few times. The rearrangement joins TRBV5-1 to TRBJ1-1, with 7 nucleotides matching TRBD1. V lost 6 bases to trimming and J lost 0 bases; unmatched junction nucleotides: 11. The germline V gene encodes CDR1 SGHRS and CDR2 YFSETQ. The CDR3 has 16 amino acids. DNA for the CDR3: TGCGCCAGCAAGGAGCCATACAGGGGTGTGAACACTGAAGCTTTCTTT. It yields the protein CASKEPYRGVNTEAFF.

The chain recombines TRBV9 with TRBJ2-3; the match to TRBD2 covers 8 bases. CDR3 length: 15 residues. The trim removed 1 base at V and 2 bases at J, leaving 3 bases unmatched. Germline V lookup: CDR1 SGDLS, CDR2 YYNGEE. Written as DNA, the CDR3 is TGTGCCAGCAGCGTACTCGGGAGGGACACAGATACGCAGTATTTT. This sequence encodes CASSVLGRDTDTQYF.

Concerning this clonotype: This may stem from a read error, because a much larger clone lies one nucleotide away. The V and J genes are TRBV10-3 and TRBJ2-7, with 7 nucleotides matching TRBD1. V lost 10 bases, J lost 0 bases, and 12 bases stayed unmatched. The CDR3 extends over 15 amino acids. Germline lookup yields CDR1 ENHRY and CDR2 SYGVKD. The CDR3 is CATRLNRGYSYEQYF. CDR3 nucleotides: TGTGCCACCAGACTGAACAGGGGCTACTCCTACGAGCAGTACTTC.

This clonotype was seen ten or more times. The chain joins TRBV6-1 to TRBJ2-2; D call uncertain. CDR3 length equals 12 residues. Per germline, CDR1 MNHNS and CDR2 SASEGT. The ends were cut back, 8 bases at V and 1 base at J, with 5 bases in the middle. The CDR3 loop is CASAMNTGELFF. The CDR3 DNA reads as TGTGCCAGCGCTATGAACACCGGGGAGCTGTTTTTT.

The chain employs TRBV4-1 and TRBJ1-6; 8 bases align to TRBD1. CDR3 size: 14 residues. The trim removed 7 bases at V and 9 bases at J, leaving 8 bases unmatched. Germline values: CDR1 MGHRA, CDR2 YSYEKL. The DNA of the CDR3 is TGCGCCAGCACCCGGGACAGGTTCACTTCACCCCTCCACTTT. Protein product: CASTRDRFTSPLHF.

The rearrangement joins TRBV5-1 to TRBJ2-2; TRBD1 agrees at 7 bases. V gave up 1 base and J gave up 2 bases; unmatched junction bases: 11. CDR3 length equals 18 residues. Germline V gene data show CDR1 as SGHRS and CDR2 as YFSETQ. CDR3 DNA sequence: TGCGCCAGCAGCTTGCTGACAACCGGGACAGCAAACACCGGGGAGCTGTTTTTT. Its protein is CASSLLTTGTANTGELFF.

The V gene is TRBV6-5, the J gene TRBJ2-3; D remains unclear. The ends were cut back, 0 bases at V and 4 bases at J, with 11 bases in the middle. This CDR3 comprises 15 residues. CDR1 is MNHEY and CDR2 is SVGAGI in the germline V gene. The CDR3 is CASSYSPEPADTQYF. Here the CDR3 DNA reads TGTGCCAGCAGTTACTCTCCGGAACCGGCAGATACGCAGTATTTT.

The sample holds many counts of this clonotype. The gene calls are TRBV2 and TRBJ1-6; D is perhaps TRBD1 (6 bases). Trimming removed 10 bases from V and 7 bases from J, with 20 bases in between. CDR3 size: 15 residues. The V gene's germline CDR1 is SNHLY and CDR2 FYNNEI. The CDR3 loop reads CATDLQGRENSPLHF. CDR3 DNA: TGTGCCACCGACTTACAGGGACGGGAGAATTCACCCCTCCACTTT.

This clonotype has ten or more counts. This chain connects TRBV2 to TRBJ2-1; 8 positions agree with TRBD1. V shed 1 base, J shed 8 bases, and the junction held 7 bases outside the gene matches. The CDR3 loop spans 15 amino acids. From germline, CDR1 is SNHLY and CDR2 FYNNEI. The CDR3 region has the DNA TGTGCCAGCAGTGAAGGGGCAGGGGGCGGGTATGAGCAGTTCTTC. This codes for CASSEGAGGGYEQFF.

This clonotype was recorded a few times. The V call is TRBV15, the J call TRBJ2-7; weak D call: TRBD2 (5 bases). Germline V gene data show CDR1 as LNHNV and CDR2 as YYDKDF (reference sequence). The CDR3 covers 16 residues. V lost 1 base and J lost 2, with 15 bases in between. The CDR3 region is CATSRVVGVGAYEQYF. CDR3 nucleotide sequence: TGTGCCACCAGCAGAGTGGTCGGGGTGGGAGCCTACGAGCAGTACTTC.

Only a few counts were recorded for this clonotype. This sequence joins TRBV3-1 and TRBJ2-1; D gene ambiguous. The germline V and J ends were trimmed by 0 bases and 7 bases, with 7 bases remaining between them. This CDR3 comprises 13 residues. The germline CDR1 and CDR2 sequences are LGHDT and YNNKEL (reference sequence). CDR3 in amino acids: CASSQDLRNEQFF. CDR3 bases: TGTGCCAGCAGCCAAGATCTTAGGAATGAGCAGTTCTTC.

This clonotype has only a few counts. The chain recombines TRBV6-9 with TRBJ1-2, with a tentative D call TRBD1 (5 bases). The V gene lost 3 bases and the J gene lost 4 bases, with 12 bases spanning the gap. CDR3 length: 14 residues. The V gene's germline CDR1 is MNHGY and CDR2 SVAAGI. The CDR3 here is CASSYVAGPYGYTF. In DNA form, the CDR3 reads TGTGCCAGCAGTTACGTTGCAGGGCCCTATGGCTACACCTTC.

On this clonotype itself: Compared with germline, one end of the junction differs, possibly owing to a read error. CDR3 protein: CASSVGLPQIF. As DNA, the CDR3 is TGTGCCAGCAGTGTCGGGCTACCTCAAATATTT. V gene TRBV2 combines with J gene TRBJ1-1, with unresolved D. This CDR3 has 11 residues. The germline gives CDR1 SNHLY, CDR2 FYNNEI.

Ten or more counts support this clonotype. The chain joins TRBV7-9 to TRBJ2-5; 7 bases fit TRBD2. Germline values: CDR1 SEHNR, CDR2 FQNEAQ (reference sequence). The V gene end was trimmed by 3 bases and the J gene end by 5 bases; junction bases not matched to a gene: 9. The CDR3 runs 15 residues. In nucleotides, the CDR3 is TGTGCCAGCAGCTTTTCGGGGGGATATGGCGAGACCCAGTACTTC. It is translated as CASSFSGGYGETQYF.

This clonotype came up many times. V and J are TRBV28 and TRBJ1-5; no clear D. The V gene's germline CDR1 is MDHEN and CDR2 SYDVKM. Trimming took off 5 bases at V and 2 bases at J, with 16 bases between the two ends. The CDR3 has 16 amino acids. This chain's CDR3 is CASSPFLRRGNQPQHF. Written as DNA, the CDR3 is TGTGCCAGCAGTCCCTTCCTAAGGCGGGGCAATCAGCCCCAGCATTTT.